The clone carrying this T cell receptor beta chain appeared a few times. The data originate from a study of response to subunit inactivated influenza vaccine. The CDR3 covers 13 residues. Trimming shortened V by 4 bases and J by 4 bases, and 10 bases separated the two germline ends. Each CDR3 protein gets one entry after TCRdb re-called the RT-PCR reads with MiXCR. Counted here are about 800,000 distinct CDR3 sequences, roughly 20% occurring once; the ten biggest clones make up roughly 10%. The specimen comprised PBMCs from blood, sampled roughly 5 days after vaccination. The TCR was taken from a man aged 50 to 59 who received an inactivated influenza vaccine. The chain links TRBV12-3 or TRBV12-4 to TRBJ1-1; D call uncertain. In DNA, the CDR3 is TGTGCCAGCAGTTCGGGATTTAGCACTGAAGCTTTCTTT. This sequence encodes CASSSGFSTEAFF.